Detailed here is one TCR beta chain. The antigen it recognizes is unknown. Base qualities are not provided; no much larger clone lies one nucleotide away. Participants in the prospective study were enrolled through a virtual design, were aged roughly 18 to 90 years, and lived in 24 United States geographic areas. In the prospective study, participants were assigned to cohorts based on the clinical history participants reported in a screening survey and a study questionnaire. For ImmuneRACE Cohort 3, a participant was defined as recovered based on two consecutive negative NP/OP PCR tests, clearance by a healthcare professional, or resolution of symptoms. In the prospective study, whole blood, serum and a nasopharyngeal or oropharyngeal swab were collected from each participant by mobile phlebotomists. Prospective study participants could optionally give additional blood draws and questionnaires over an approximately 2-month period. Blood samples from the prospective study were shipped frozen or at room temperature prior to DNA extraction.

TCRbeta CDR3 regions were amplified from genomic DNA using the immunoSEQ Assay, a bias-controlled multiplex PCR. The original pipeline was this. Within the assay, amplification of reference gene primers was used to estimate how many nucleated cells each sample contained. To quantify the absolute abundance of each unique TCRbeta CDR3 rearrangement, sequence reads were collapsed and filtered. For each sample, productive Simpson clonality was calculated as the square root of Simpson's diversity index across productive rearrangements. TCRdb limited this immuneACCESS table to in-frame rearrangements with V and J called. A share of clones is missing; checked studies link under half to unresolved V genes, and the rest is unexplained. The DNA gave D and trimming, while V, J and clone size come from that table. This sample gives a few hundred thousand clones in total; 70% to 90% of them show up just once. Clones ranked in the top ten supply approximately 1.5% of the sample.

This sample was included in a study of blood T cell repertoires in COVID-19 (dated by TCRdb to 2020 to 2021). In the study overall: Samples covering the acute and convalescent phases of COVID-19 were provided by collaborators in the United States, Italy and Spain. The repertoires were released in a freely available public database meant as a resource for research on the immune response to SARS-CoV-2. Where available, HLA class I and class II types were taken from metadata supplied by the sample provider and were not determined by assay-based typing. The prospective study material was composed of cDNA or gDNA derived from T cells, B-cell-depleted T cells, or PBMCs. The sample metadata nearly always contained a de-identified subject ID, COVID-19 status, age in years and sex. Deeply sampled blood TCRbeta repertoires from subjects exposed to, actively infected with, or recovered from COVID-19 were included in the dataset. Samples were obtained from the ongoing ImmuneRACE study (first 160 participants) and from 1,200 or so subjects provided by 6 global collaborators. Results and caveats for the whole study, not just this receptor: Clinical and demographic metadata were provided uncurated, with the amount varying by source and participant.

The germline ends are 19 bases apart after V is trimmed by 6 bases and J by 6 bases. CDR1 and CDR2 (MNHEY, SVGEGT) derive from the germline V gene. Inclusive of the bounding cysteine and phenylalanine, the CDR3 is 15 residues long. The only DNA kept is the CDR3, 45 bases in frame from the first base. This TCR came from a woman aged 50 to 65 who had recovered from COVID-19. The V and J segments used are TRBV6-2 or TRBV6-3 and TRBJ2-3, with no confidently assigned D gene. The source material was PBMCs or T cells enriched from blood (not recorded which). The DNA reads as follows: TGTGCCAGCAGCCCTGATCTTCTGAGAGGTGATACGCAGTATTTT. This yields the protein CASSPDLLRGDTQYF.